Each of the 3 T cell receptor beta chains below was sequenced from the same sample in a study of prognosis after radiotherapy for stage I lung cancer. With two-round multiplex PCR, TCR beta CDR3 sequences were amplified from genomic DNA. Each TRBV and TRBJ gene had its own primer in the first PCR round. TCRdb processed the multiplex PCR reads anew with MiXCR; each CDR3 protein has one entry. The data show 15,000 to 20,000 distinct CDR3 sequences, roughly half seen once. Material: PBMCs, obtained before or after stereotactic body radiation therapy (not recorded which). These receptor sequences come from a donor older than 45 with non-small cell lung cancer.

This clonotype was counted only a few times. A far larger clone lies a single base away; this is likely a read error. The chain carries TRBV6-2 or TRBV6-3 and TRBJ2-7; unclear D gene. The CDR3 runs to 14 residues. The V end lost 4 bases, the J end lost 0 bases, and 10 bases lay between the germline ends. Germline assignment: CDR1 MNHEY and CDR2 SVGEGT. Here the CDR3 reads CASSFWGSSYEQYF. CDR3 in DNA: TGTGCCAGCAGTTTCTGGGGTAGCTCCTACGAGCAGTACTTC.

As concerns this clonotype: A far larger clone is one base from this, pointing to a likely read error. The V call is TRBV6-4, the J call TRBJ2-7, with 8 bases identical to TRBD2. J was trimmed by 2 bases and V by 9 bases; bases with no gene match: 9. CDR3 size: 14 residues. Germline assignment: CDR1 MRHNA and CDR2 SNTAGT. CDR3 loop: CARTQVAGPYEQYF. The CDR3 DNA follows: TGTGCCAGAACCCAGGTAGCGGGACCCTACGAGCAGTACTTC.

V is TRBV28 and J is TRBJ2-3, with 12 bases matching TRBD2. The CDR3 runs 17 residues. Per germline, CDR1 MDHEN and CDR2 SYDVKM. Trimming removed 4 bases from V and 3 bases from J; junction bases left unmatched: 8. CDR3 nucleotides: TGTGCCAGCAGTTCATTCGGACTAGCGGGAAGGACAGATACGCAGTATTTT. It translates to CASSSFGLAGRTDTQYF. Combining the CDR3 with reference TRBV28 and TRBJ2-3 gives the whole variable domain DVKVTQSSRYLVKRTGEKVFLECVQDMDHENMFWYRQDPGLGLRLIYFSYDVKMKEKGDIPEGYSVSREKKERFSLILESASTNQTSMYLCASSSFGLAGRTDTQYFGPGTRLTVL.